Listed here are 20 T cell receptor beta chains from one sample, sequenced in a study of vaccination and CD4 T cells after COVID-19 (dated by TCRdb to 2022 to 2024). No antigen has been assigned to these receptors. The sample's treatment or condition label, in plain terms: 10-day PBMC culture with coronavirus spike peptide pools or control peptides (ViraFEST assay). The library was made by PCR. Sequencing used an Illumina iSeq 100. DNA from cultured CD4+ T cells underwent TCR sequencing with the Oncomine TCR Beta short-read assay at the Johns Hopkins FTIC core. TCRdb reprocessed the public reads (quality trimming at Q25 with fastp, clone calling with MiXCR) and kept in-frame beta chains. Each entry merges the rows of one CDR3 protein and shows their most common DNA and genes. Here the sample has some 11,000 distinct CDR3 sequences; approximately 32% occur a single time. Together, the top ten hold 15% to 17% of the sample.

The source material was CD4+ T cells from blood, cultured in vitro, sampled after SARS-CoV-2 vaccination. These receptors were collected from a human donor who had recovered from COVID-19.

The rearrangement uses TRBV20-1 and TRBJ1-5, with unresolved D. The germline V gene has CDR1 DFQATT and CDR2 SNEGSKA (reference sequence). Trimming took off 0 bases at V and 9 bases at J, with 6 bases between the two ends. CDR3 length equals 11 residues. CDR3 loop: CSARDKVPQHF. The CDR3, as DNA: TGCAGTGCTAGAGATAAAGTGCCCCAGCATTTT.

CDR3 amino acids: CASSLLGLRNEQFF. Written as DNA, the CDR3 is TGTGCCAGCAGTCTCCTGGGACTTCGCAATGAGCAGTTCTTC. The chain recombines TRBV5-4 with TRBJ2-1; possibly TRBD2 for D (6 bases). Germline CDR1 and CDR2: SGHNT and YYREEE (reference sequence). The CDR3 covers 14 residues. Deletions cut 5 bases from V and 6 bases from J, with 15 bases between.

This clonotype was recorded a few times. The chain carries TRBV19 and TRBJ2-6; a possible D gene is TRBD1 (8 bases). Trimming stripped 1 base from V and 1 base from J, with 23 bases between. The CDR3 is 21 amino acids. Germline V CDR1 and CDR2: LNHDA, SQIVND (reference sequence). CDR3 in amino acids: CASSIGPYRGGSVSGANVLTF. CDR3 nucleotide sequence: TGTGCCAGTAGTATAGGCCCGTACAGGGGGGGATCCGTTTCTGGGGCCAACGTCCTGACTTTC.

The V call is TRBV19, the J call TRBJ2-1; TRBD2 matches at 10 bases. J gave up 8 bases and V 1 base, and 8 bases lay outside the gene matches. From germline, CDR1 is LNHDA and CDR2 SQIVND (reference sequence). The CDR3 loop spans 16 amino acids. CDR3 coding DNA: TGTGCCAGTAGTATAGTCGGACTAGCGGAGGACGATGAGCAGTTCTTC. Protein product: CASSIVGLAEDDEQFF.

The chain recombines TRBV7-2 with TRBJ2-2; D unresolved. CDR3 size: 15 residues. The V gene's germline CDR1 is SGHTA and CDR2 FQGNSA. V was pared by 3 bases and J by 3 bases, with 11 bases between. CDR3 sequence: CASSFGRRYTGELFF. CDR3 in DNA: TGTGCCAGCAGCTTCGGCCGGAGATACACCGGGGAGCTGTTTTTT.

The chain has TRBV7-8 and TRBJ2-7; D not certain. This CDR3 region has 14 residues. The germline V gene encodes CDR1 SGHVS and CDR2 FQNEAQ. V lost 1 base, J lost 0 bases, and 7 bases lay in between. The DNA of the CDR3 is TGTGCCAGCAGCTTAGGAGGACCCTCCTACGAGCAGTACTTC. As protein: CASSLGGPSYEQYF.

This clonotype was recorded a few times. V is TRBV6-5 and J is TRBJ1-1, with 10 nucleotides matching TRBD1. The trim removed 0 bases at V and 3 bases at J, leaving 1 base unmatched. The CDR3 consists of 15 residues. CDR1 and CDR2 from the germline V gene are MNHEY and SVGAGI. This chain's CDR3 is CASSYSTGGDTEAFF. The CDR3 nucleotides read TGTGCCAGCAGTTACTCGACAGGGGGCGACACTGAAGCTTTCTTT.

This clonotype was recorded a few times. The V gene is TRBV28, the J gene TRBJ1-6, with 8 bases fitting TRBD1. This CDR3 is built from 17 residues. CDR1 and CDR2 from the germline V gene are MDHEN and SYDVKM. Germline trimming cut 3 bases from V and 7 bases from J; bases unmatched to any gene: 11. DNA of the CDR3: TGTGCCAGCAGTTTGCCCCTTGGGACAGGTCCGAATTCACCCCTCCACTTT. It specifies CASSLPLGTGPNSPLHF.

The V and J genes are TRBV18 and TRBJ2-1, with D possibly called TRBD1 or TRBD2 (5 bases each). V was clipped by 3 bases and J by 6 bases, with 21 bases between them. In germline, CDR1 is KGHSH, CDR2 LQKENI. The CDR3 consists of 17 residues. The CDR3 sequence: CASSPQRGRSLSNEQFF. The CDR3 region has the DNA TGTGCCAGCTCACCCCAAAGGGGACGGAGCCTTTCCAATGAGCAGTTCTTC.

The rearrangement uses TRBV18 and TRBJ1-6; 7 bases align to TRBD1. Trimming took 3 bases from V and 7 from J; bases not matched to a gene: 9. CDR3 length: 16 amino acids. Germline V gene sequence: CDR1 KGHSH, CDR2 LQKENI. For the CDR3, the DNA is TGTGCCAGCTCACCGACAGGGAGAGGGGCAAATTCACCCCTCCACTTT. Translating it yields CASSPTGRGANSPLHF.

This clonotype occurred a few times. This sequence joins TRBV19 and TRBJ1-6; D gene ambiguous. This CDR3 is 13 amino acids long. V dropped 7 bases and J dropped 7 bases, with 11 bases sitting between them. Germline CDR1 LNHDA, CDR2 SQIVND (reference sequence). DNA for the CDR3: TGTGCCAGTACGCGGACGTTGAATTCACCCCTCCACTTT. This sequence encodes CASTRTLNSPLHF.

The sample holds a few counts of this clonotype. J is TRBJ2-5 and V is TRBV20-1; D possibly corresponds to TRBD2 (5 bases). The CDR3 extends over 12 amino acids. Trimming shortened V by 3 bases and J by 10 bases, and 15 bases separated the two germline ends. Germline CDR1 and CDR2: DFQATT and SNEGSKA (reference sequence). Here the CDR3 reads CSASYGSEGQYF. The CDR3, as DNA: TGCAGTGCTAGCTACGGCTCTGAGGGCCAGTACTTC.

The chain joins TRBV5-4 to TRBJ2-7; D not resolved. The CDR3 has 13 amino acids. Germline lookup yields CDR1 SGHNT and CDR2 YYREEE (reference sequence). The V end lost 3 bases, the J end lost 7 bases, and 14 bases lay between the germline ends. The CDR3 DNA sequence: TGTGCCAGCAGCTCCCAAGTCCTTGGGGAGCAGTACTTC. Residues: CASSSQVLGEQYF.

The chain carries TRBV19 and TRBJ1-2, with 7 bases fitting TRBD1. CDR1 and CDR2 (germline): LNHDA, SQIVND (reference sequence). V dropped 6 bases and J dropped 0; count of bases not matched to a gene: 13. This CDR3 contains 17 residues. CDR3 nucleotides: TGTGCCAGTAGCCTAACCCCCCGCGGGACAGCTAACTATGGCTACACCTTC. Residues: CASSLTPRGTANYGYTF.

The CDR3 nucleotides are TGTGCCAGCAGTCAGGGCCTCTCTGGGGCCAACGTCCTGACTTTC. It yields the protein CASSQGLSGANVLTF. V usage is TRBV6-1 and J usage is TRBJ2-6; possible D gene TRBD1, 5 bases. The germline CDR1 and CDR2 sequences are MNHNS and SASEGT. The CDR3 has 15 residues. V was clipped by 5 bases and J by 0 bases, with 8 bases between them.

The CDR3 DNA reads as TGTGCCAGCAGTTACGCTGGAACGGGCACTGAAGCTTTCTTT. This gives the protein CASSYAGTGTEAFF. V is TRBV6-5 and J is TRBJ1-1; D uncertain. The CDR3 spans 14 residues. Trimming took 2 bases from V and 4 from J, leaving 11 bases between them. Germline V gene lookup returns CDR1 MNHEY and CDR2 SVGAGI.

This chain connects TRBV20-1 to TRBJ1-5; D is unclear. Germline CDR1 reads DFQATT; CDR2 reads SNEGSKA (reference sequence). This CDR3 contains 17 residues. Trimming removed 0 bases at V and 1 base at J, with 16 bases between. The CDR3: CSARDPWRLVSNQPQHF. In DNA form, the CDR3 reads TGCAGTGCTAGAGATCCGTGGCGGTTAGTAAGCAATCAGCCCCAGCATTTT.

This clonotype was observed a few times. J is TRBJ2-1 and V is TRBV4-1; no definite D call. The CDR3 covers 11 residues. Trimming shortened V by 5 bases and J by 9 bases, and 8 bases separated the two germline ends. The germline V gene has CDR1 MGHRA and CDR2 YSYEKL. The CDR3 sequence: CASSAVVEQFF. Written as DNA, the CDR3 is TGCGCCAGCAGCGCGGTAGTTGAGCAGTTCTTC.

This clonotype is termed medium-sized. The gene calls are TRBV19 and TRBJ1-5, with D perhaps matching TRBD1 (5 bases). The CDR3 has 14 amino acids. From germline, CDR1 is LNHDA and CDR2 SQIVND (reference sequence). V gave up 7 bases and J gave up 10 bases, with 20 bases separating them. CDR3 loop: CASTPVEGRTPQHF. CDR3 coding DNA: TGTGCCAGTACCCCGGTCGAGGGGCGGACTCCCCAGCATTTT.

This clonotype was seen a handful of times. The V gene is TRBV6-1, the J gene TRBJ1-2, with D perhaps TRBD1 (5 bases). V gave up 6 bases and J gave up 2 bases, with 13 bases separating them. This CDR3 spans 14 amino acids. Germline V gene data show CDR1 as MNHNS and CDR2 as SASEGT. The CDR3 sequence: CASSDPRTNYGYTF. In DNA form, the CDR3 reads TGTGCCAGCAGCGATCCGAGGACAAACTATGGCTACACCTTC.